What follows are 5 T cell receptor beta chains derived from one specimen sequenced in a study of prognosis after radiotherapy for stage I lung cancer. Amplification of TCR beta CDR3 from genomic DNA used two-round multiplex PCR. Used in first-round PCR were primers specific to each TRBV and TRBJ gene. A single record per CDR3 protein comes from TCRdb applying MiXCR to the multiplex PCR reads. The sample lists around 30,000 distinct CDR3 sequences; around 34% were seen once. The sample consisted of PBMCs, taken before or after stereotactic body radiation therapy (not recorded which). The receptors shown here come from a donor aged 50 or older with non-small cell lung cancer.

As for this clonotype: A junction end diverges from the germline sequence, so it may reflect a read error. The gene calls are TRBV28 and TRBJ1-5; 7 positions agree with TRBD1. CDR1 is MDHEN and CDR2 is SYDVKM in the germline V gene. CDR3 length: 16 residues. The CDR3 sequence is CASTGRGQGLNQPHHF. For the CDR3, the DNA is TGTGCCAGCACGGGAAGGGGGCAGGGATTGAATCAGCCCCATCATTTT. The full variable domain, with the rest looked up from reference TRBV28 and TRBJ1-5, is DVKVTQSSRYLVKRTGEKVFLECVQDMDHENMFWYRQDPGLGLRLIYFSYDVKMKEKGDIPEGYSVSREKKERFSLILESASTNQTSMYLCASTGRGQGLNQPHHFGDGTRLSIL.

In the case of this clonotype: With only one base between it and a far larger clone, this is likely a read error. The chain couples TRBV6-1 to TRBJ2-1; possibly TRBD1 for D (6 bases). The V end lost 6 bases, the J end lost 3 bases, and 15 bases lay between the germline ends. This CDR3 has 15 amino acids. Looked up from germline, CDR1 is MNHNS and CDR2 is SASEGT. CDR3 in amino acids: CASSPGTGHYNEQFF. The CDR3 DNA sequence: TGTGCCAGCAGCCCCGGAACAGGGCACTACAATGAGCAGTTCTTC.

This clonotype was counted at least ten times. V is TRBV12-3 or TRBV12-4 and J is TRBJ2-2, with D tentatively TRBD1 (6 bases). Trimming cost V 2 bases and J 5 bases, with 9 bases left between them. This CDR3 is built from 14 residues. The CDR3 bases are TGTGCCAGCAGTTTATGGCAGGGGACCGGGGAGCTGTTTTTT. Its protein is CASSLWQGTGELFF.

As for this clonotype: A much larger clone is a single base away; this may be a read error. The chain employs TRBV18 and TRBJ2-1, with TRBD1 identical over 10 bases. V shed 6 bases and J 6 bases; nucleotides not matched to a gene: 14. The CDR3 runs 17 residues. The germline V gene has CDR1 KGHSH and CDR2 LQKENI. The CDR3 spells CASSPIERQGAVNEQFF. Written as DNA, the CDR3 is TGTGCCAGCTCCCCAATAGAGCGACAGGGGGCGGTCAATGAGCAGTTCTTC.

The CDR3 spells CSARDLLADTGELFF. CDR3 nucleotide sequence: TGCAGTGCTAGAGACCTTCTAGCGGACACCGGGGAGCTGTTTTTT. This chain uses TRBV20-1 with TRBJ2-2, with TRBD2 identical over 7 bases. There are 15 residues in the CDR3. Germline V gene data show CDR1 as DFQATT and CDR2 as SNEGSKA (reference sequence). V lost 0 bases to trimming and J lost 3 bases; unmatched junction nucleotides: 4.